This T cell receptor (beta chain) is drawn from a study of human T cells and chemical hapten exposure. Study in general: Sensitization was performed using 2% DPC on an approximately 2 cm by approximately 2 cm upper inner arm skin site. Across samples, TCR yields varied, mostly owing to small differences in pooled library volumes.

This clonotype was seen only a few times. Time point given: pre-sensitization, week 0. Noted treatment: therapeutic diphenylcyclopropenone sensitization with weekly scalp DPC. Trimming left V 4 bases short and J 1 base short, with 17 bases between. The CDR3 loop spans 16 amino acids. Germline V gene lookup returns CDR1 MDHEN and CDR2 SYDVKM. In the original processing: Around 97,000 TCRs per sample was the median, with a range of roughly 23,224 to 690,600. One entry per CDR3 protein results from TCRdb running MiXCR on the RACE reads. These V and J calls are TCRdb output, not the study's own analysis. This table has fewer than 350,000 distinct CDR3 sequences, 7.5% to 8% appearing once.

The TCR originated in a man between 18 and 35 years old with alopecia areata. Some clones in this sample may be carry-over from other donors' samples. This rearrangement joins TRBV28 to TRBJ2-7; D not certain. The sequencing here drew on whole blood, taken in connection with sensitization to the hapten diphenylcyclopropenone (DPC). CDR3 region: CASSSLAWEPSYEQYF. CDR3 coding DNA: TGTGCCAGCAGTTCCCTGGCCTGGGAACCTTCCTACGAGCAGTACTTC.